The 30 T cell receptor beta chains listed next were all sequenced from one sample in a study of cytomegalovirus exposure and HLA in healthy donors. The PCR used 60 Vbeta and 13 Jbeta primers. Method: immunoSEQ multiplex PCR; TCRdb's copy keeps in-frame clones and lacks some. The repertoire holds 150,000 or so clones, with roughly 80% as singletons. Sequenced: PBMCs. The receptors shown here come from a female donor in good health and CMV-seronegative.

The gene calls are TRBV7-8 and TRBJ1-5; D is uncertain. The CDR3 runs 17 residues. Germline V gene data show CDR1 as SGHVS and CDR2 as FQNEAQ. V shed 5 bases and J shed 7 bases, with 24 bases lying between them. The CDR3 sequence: CASSLRVGMAGGQPQHF. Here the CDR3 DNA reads TGTGCCAGCAGCCTCAGAGTGGGAATGGCGGGAGGCCAGCCCCAGCATTTT.

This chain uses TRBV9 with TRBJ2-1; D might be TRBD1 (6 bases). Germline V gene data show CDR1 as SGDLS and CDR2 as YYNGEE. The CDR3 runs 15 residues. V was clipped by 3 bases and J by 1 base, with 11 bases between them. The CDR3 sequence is CASSAGRGSYNEQFF. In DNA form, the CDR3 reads TGTGCCAGCAGCGCCGGCAGGGGTTCCTACAATGAGCAGTTCTTC.

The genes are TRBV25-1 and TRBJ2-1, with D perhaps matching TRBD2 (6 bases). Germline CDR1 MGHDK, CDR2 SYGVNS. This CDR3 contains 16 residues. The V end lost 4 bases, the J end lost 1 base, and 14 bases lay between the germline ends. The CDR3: CASSVLRDSSYNEQFF. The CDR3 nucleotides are TGTGCCAGCAGTGTCCTCAGGGACTCTTCCTACAATGAGCAGTTCTTC.

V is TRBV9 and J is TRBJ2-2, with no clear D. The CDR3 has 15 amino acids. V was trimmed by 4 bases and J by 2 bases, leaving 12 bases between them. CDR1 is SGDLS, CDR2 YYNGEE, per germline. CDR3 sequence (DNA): TGTGCCAGCAGCTTTTTGGAGAGAAACACCGGGGAGCTGTTTTTT. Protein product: CASSFLERNTGELFF.

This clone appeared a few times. CDR3 in DNA: TGCAGCCTTACGAGCCGGGAGCACACTGAAGCTTTCTTT. Translation gives CSLTSREHTEAFF. The gene calls are TRBV29-1 and TRBJ1-1; no definite D call. V was shortened by 8 bases and J by 3 bases, with 16 bases between the two germline ends. CDR3 length equals 13 residues. Germline V gene sequence: CDR1 SQVTM, CDR2 ANQGSEA.

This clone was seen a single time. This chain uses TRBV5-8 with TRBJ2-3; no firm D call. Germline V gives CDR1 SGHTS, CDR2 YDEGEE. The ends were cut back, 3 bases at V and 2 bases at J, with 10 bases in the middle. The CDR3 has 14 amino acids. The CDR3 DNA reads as TGTGCCAGCAGCTCAACCGGGTCCACAGATACGCAGTATTTT. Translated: CASSSTGSTDTQYF.

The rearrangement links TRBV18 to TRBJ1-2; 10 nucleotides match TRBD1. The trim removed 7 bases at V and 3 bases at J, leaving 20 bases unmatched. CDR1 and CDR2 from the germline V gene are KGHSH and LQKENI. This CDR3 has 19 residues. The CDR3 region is CASFPFPDPGQGSDYGYTF. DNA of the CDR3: TGTGCCAGCTTCCCCTTCCCAGACCCGGGACAGGGGTCGGACTATGGCTACACCTTC. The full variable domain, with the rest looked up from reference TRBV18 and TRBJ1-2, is NAGVMQNPRHLVRRRGQEARLRCSPMKGHSHVYWYRQLPEEGLKFMVYLQKENIIDESGMPKERFSAEFPKEGPSILRIQQVVRGDSAAYFCASFPFPDPGQGSDYGYTFGSGTRLTVV.

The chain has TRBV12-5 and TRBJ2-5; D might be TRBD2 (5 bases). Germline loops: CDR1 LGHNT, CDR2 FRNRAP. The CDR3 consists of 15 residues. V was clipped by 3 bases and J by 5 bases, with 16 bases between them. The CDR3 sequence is CASGFDAGPVETQYF. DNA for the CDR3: TGTGCTAGTGGTTTTGACGCGGGCCCAGTTGAGACCCAGTACTTC. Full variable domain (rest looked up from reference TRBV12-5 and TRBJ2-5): DARVTQTPRHKVTEMGQEVTMRCQPILGHNTVFWYRQTMMQGLELLAYFRNRAPLDDSGMPKDRFSAEMPDATLATLKIQPSEPRDSAVYFCASGFDAGPVETQYFGPGTRLLVL.

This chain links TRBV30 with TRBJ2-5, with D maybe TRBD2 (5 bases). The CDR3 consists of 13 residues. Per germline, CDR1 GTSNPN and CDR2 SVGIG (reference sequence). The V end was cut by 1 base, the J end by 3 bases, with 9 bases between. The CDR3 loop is CAWSASREETQYF. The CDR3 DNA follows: TGTGCCTGGAGTGCCTCGCGGGAAGAGACCCAGTACTTC.

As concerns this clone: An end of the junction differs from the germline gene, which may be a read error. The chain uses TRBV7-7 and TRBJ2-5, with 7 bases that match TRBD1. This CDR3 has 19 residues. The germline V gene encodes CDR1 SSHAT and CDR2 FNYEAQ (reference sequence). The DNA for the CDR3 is TGTGCTAGCAGCCCCCTGGGGGATTTGACAGGGCTAAACCAAGAGACCCAGTACTTC. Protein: CASSPLGDLTGLNQETQYF.

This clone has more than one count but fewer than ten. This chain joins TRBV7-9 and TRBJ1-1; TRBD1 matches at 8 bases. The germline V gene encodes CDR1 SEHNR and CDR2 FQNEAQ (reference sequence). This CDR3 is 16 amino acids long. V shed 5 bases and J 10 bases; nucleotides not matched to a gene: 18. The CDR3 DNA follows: TGTGCCAGCAGCCCCTCAGGGGGCTTGGTGGTCATGGGAGCTTTCTTT. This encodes CASSPSGGLVVMGAFF.

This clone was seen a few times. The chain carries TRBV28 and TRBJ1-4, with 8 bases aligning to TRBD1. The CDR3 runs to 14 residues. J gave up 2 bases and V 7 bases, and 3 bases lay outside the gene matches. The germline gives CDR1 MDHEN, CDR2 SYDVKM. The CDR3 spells CASIRTGTNEKLFF. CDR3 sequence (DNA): TGTGCCAGCATTCGGACAGGGACTAATGAAAAACTGTTTTTT.

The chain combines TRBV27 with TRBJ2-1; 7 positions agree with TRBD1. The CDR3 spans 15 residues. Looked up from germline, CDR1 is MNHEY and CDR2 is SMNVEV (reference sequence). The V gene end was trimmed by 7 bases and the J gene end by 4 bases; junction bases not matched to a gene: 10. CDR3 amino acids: CASTINRGAYNEQFF. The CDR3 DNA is TGTGCCAGCACTATTAACAGGGGAGCTTACAATGAGCAGTTCTTC.

The CDR3: CSVSGYNEQFF. The CDR3 bases are TGCAGCGTTTCCGGCTACAATGAGCAGTTCTTC. The V call is TRBV29-1, the J call TRBJ2-1, with D unclear. V lost 5 bases, J lost 3 bases, and 5 bases lay in between. Germline values: CDR1 SQVTM, CDR2 ANQGSEA. The CDR3 loop spans 11 amino acids.

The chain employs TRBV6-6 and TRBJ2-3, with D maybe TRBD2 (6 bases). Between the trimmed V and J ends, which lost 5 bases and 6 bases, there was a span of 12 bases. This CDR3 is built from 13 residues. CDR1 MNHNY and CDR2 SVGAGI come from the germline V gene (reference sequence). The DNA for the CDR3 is TGTGCCAGCAGTAGGACTATATCCGATACGCAGTATTTT. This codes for CASSRTISDTQYF.

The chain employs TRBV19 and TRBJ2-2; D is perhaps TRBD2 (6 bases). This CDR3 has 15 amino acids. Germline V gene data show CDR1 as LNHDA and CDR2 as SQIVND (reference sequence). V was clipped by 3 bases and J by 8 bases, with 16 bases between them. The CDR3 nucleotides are TGTGCCAGTAGTATGTGGGGGGATATTAATGGGGAGCTGTTTTTT. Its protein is CASSMWGDINGELFF. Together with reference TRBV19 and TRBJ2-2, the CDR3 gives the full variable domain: DGGITQSPKYLFRKEGQNVTLSCEQNLNHDAMYWYRQDPGQGLRLIYYSQIVNDFQKGDIAEGYSVSREKKESFPLTVTSAQKNPTAFYLCASSMWGDINGELFFGEGSRLTVL.

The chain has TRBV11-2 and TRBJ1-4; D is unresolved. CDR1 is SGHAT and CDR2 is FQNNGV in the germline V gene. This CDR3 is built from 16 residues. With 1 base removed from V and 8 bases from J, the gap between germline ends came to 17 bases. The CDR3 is CASSLVSRLGGEKLFF. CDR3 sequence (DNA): TGTGCCAGCAGCTTAGTGAGTCGGCTCGGCGGGGAAAAACTGTTTTTT.

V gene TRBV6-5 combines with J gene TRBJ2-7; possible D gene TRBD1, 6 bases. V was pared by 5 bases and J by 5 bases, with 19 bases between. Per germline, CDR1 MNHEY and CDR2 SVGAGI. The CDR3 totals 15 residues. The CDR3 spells CASSRFGQGLNEQYF. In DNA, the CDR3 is TGTGCCAGCAGTCGATTCGGGCAGGGGCTCAACGAGCAGTACTTC.

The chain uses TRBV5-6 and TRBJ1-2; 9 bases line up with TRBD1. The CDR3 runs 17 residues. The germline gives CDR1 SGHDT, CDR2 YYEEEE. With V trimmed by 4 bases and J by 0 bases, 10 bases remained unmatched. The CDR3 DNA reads TGTGCCAGCAGCCCCAGGACAGGGGAGTTAGCTAACTATGGCTACACCTTC. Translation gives CASSPRTGELANYGYTF.

The CDR3 DNA reads as TGTGCCAGCAGGTTCCCAGGGGGGACTGAAGCTTTCTTT. The encoded protein is CASRFPGGTEAFF. The chain recombines TRBV6-6 with TRBJ1-1, with 7 positions matching TRBD1. V lost 6 bases and J lost 5; bases outside the gene matches: 6. This CDR3 has 13 amino acids. Germline CDR1 is MNHNY and CDR2 is SVGAGI (reference sequence).

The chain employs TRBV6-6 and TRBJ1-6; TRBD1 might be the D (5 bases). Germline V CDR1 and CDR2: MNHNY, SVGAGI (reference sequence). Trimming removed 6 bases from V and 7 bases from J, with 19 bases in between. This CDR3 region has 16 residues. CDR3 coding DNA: TGTGCCAGCAGAGCCCAAGACGGGACTCAGAATTCACCCCTCCACTTT. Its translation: CASRAQDGTQNSPLHF.

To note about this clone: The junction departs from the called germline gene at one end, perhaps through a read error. CDR3 in amino acids: CASSLLVNAEAFF. The CDR3 DNA is TGTGCCAGCAGTTTGCTAGTGAACGCTGAAGCTTTCTTT. The chain uses TRBV27 and TRBJ1-1; D call uncertain. Germline V gene data show CDR1 as MNHEY and CDR2 as SMNVEV (reference sequence). The length of the CDR3 is 13 residues.

This chain's CDR3 is CASRGTGPTGELFF. DNA for the CDR3: TGTGCCAGCAGAGGGACAGGGCCCACCGGGGAGCTGTTTTTT. The chain joins TRBV11-3 to TRBJ2-2; 9 bases are a match to TRBD1. This CDR3 is built from 14 residues. The J segment lost 4 bases and the V segment lost 6 bases, leaving 3 bases of the junction unmatched. Germline CDR1 SGHNT, CDR2 YENEEA. The full variable domain, completed using reference TRBV11-3 and TRBJ2-2, is EAGVVQSPRYKIIEKKQPVAFWCNPISGHNTLYWYLQNLGQGPELLIRYENEEAVDDSQLPKDRFSAERLKGVDSTLKIQPAELGDSAVYLCASRGTGPTGELFFGEGSRLTVL.

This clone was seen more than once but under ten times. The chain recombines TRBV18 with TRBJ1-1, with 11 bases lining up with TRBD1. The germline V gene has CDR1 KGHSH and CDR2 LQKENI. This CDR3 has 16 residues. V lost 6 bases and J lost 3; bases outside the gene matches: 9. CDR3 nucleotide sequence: TGTGCCAGCTCGCCAGGACAGGGGGCGATCTACACTGAAGCTTTCTTT. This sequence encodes CASSPGQGAIYTEAFF.

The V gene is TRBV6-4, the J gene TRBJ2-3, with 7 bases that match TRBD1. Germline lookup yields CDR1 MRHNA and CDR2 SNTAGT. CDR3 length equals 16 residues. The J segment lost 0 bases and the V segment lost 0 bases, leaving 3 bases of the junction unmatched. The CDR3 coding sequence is TGTGCCAGCAGTGACTCACAGGGGACGAGCACAGATACGCAGTATTTT. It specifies CASSDSQGTSTDTQYF.

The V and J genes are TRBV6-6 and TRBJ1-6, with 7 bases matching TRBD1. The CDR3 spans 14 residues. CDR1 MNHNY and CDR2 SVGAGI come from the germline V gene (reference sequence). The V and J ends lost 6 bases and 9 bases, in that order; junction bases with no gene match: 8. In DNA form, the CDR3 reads TGTGCCAGCAGCTGGGACAGTGATCCTTCACCCCTCCACTTT. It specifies CASSWDSDPSPLHF.

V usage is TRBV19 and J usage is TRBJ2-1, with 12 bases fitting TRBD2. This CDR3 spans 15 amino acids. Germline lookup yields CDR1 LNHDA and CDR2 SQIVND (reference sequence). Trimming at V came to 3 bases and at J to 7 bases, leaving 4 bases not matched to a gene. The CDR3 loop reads CASSMTSGSRNEQFF. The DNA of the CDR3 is TGTGCCAGTAGTATGACTAGCGGGAGTAGGAATGAGCAGTTCTTC.

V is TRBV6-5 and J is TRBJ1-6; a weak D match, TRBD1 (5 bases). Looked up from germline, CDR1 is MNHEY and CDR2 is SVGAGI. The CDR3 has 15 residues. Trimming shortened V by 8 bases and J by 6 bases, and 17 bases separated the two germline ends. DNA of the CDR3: TGTGCCAGCCAACGGTCGGGGGATCGTAATTCACCCCTCCACTTT. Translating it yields CASQRSGDRNSPLHF.

CDR3 in DNA: TGTGCCAGTAAAAACCCAGGGCTGGTTGACACAGATACGCAGTATTTT. It yields the protein CASKNPGLVDTDTQYF. The chain employs TRBV27 and TRBJ2-3; tentative D call: TRBD1 (5 bases). Germline V lookup: CDR1 MNHEY, CDR2 SMNVEV (reference sequence). The CDR3 consists of 16 residues. The germline V and J ends were trimmed by 9 bases and 2 bases, with 21 bases remaining between them.

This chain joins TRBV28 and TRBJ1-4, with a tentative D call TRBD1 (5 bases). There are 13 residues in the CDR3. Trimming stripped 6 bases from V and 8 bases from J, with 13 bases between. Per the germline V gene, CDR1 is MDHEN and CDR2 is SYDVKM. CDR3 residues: CASRAGPREKLFF. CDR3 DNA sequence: TGTGCCAGCAGGGCGGGACCTAGAGAAAAACTGTTTTTT.